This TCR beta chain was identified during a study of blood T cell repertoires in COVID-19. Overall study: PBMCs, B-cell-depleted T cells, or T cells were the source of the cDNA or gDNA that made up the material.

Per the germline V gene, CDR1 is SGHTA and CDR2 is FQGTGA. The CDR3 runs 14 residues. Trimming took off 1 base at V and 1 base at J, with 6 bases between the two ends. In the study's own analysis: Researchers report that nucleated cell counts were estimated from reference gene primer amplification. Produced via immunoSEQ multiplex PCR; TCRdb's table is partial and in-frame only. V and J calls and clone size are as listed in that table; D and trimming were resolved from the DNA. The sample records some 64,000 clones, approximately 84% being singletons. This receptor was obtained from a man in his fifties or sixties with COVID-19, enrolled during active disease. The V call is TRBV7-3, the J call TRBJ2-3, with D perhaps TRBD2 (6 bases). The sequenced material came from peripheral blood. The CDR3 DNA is TGTGCCAGCAGCTTAAGGGGGGGCACAGATACGCAGTATTTT. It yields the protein CASSLRGGTDTQYF.